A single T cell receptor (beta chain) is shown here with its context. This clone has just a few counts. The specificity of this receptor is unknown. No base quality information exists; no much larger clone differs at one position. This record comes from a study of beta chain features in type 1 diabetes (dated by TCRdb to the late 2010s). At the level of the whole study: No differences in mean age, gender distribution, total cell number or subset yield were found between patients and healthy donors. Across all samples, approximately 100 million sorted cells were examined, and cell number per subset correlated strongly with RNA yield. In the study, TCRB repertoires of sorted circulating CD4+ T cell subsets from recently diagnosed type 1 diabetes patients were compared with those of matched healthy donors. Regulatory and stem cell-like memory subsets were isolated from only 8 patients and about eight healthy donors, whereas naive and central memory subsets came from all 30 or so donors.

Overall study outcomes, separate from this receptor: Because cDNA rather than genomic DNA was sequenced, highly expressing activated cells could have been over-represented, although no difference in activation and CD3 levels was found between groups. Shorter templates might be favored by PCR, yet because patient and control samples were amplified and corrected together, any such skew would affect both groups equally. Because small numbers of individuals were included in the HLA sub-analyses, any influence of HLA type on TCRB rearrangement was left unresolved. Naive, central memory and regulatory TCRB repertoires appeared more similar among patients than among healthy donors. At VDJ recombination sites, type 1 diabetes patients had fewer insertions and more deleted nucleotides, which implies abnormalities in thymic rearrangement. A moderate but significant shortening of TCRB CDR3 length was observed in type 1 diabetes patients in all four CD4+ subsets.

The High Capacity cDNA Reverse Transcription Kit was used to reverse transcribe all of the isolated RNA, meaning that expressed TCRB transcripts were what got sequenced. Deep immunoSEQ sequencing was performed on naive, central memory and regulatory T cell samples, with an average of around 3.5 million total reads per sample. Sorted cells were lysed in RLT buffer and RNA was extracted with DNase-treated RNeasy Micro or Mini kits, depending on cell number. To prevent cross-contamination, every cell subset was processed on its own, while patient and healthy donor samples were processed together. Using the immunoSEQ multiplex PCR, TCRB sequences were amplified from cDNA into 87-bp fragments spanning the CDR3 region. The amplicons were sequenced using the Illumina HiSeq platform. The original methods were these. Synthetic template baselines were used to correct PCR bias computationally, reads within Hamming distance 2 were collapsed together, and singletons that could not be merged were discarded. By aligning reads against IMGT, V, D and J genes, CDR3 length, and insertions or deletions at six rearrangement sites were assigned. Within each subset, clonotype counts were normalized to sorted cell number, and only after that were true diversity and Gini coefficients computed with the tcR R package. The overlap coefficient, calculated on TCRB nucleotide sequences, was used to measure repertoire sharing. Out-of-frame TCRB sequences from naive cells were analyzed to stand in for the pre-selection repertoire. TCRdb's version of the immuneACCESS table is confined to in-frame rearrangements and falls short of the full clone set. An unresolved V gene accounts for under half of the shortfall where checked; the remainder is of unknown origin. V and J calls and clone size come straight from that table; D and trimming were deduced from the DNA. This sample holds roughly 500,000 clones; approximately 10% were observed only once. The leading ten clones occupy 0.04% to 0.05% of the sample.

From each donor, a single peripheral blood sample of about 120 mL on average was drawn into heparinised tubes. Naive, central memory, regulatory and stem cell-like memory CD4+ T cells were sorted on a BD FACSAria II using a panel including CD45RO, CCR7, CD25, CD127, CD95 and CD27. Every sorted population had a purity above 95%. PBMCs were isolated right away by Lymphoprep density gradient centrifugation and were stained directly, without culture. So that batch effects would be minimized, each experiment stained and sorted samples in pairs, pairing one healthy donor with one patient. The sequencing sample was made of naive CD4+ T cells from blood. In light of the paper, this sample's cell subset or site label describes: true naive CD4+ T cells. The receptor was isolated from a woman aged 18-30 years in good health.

The DNA is as follows: TGTGCCTGGAGGGGCCAGGGGGCGCTTAATGGCTACACCTTC. Its protein product is CAWRGQGALNGYTF. This chain is built from TRBV30 and TRBJ1-2; 8 junctional bases match TRBD1. Based on the germline V gene (reference sequence), the CDR1 and CDR2 sequences are GTSNPN and SVGIG. V loses 3 bases at its end and J loses 6 bases; junction bases beyond the gene matches: 9. Inclusive of the bounding cysteine and phenylalanine, the CDR3 is 14 residues long. Here the CDR3 DNA is all that survives: 42 bases in frame from base 1.